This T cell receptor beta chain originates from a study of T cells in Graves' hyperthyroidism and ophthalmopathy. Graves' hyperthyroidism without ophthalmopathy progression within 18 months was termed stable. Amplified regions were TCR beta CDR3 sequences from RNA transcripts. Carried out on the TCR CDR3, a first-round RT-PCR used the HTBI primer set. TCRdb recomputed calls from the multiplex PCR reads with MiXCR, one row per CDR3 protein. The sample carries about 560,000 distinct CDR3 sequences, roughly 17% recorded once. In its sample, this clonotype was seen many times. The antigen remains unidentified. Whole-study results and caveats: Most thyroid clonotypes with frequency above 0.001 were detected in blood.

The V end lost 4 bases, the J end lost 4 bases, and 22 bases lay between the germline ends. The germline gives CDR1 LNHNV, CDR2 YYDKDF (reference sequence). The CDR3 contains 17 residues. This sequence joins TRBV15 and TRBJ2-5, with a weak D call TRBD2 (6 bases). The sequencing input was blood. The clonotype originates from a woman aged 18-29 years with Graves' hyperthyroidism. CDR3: CATSIAVRGRGPETQYF. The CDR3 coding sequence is TGTGCCACCAGCATAGCGGTACGGGGAAGGGGTCCAGAGACCCAGTACTTC.